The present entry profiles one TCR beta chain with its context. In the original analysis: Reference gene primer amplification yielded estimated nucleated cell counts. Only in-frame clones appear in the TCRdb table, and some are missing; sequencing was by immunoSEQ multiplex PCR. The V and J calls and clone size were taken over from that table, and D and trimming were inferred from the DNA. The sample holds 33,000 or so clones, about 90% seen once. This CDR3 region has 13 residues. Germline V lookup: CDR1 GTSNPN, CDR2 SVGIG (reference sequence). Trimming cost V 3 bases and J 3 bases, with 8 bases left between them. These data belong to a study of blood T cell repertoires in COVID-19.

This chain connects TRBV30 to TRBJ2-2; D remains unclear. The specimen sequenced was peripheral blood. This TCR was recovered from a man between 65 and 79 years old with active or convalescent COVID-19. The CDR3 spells CAWRLDHTGELFF. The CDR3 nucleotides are TGTGCCTGGAGACTCGATCACACCGGGGAGCTGTTTTTT. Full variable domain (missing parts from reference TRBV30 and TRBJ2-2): SQTIHQWPATLVQPVGSPLSLECTVEGTSNPNLYWYRQAAGRGLQLLFYSVGIGQISSEVPQNLSASRPQDRQFILSSKKLLLSDSGFYLCAWRLDHTGELFFGEGSRLTVL.